The 23 T cell receptor beta chains presented below share a single source sample, sequenced in a study of shared clonotypes between healthy human individuals. Generated by immunoSEQ multiplex PCR, the TCRdb table keeps only in-frame clones and is missing some. Of about 1.5 million clones in the sample, 95% to 99% were seen once. Sequencing was performed on naive CD4+ T cells sorted from blood. Specified subset: CD45RA+ positively selected. The receptor source for this set is a man aged 25-40 years in good health.

The chain links TRBV6-5 to TRBJ1-3; D gene uncertain. The ends were cut back, 8 bases at V and 3 bases at J, with 14 bases in the middle. The germline V gene encodes CDR1 MNHEY and CDR2 SVGAGI. The CDR3 is made up of 14 amino acids. The chain's CDR3 is CASHTLVGGNTIYF. As DNA, the CDR3 is TGTGCCAGCCATACCCTCGTCGGTGGAAACACCATATATTTT.

CDR3 region: CASSRGVNTEAFF. The CDR3 nucleotides read TGTGCCAGCAGCAGGGGGGTGAACACTGAAGCTTTCTTT. V is TRBV7-9 and J is TRBJ1-1, with D possibly TRBD1 on 6 matching bases. The V end lost 5 bases, the J end lost 0 bases, and 7 bases lay between the germline ends. Germline V gene data show CDR1 as SEHNR and CDR2 as FQNEAQ (reference sequence). This CDR3 region has 13 residues.

Notes on this clone: The sample has other DNA sequences that encode this CDR3 too. The V and J genes are TRBV6-1 and TRBJ1-2; no clear D gene. CDR1 is MNHNS, CDR2 SASEGT, per germline. CDR3 length: 13 residues. V was pared by 3 bases and J by 3 bases, with 8 bases between. CDR3 region: CASSERSDYGYTF. The CDR3 DNA is TGTGCCAGCAGTGAGAGGTCTGACTATGGCTACACCTTC.

This chain links TRBV29-1 with TRBJ2-7, with D unclear. Germline assignment: CDR1 SQVTM and CDR2 ANQGSEA. Trimming cost V 4 bases and J 0 bases, with 13 bases left between them. This CDR3 comprises 14 residues. The CDR3 loop reads CSVALVHSSYEQYF. In DNA form, the CDR3 reads TGCAGCGTTGCCCTGGTACATAGCTCCTACGAGCAGTACTTC.

The rearrangement uses TRBV7-8 and TRBJ2-1; D gene uncertain. Looked up from germline, CDR1 is SGHVS and CDR2 is FQNEAQ. With 1 base removed from V and 15 bases from J, the gap between germline ends came to 10 bases. This CDR3 comprises 11 residues. CDR3 nucleotide sequence: TGTGCCAGCAGCTTAGGACAAACTCCGTTCTTC. It translates to CASSLGQTPFF.

This clone was recorded once. The gene calls are TRBV10-3 and TRBJ2-5; 7 bases are a match to TRBD2. V trimming: 6 bases; J trimming: 2 bases; junction bases outside the gene matches: 6. This CDR3 comprises 14 residues. Germline V gene lookup returns CDR1 ENHRY and CDR2 SYGVKD. This CDR3 reads CAIRRGSGQETQYF. CDR3 bases: TGTGCCATCAGGCGGGGGAGCGGTCAAGAGACCCAGTACTTC.

The CDR3 coding sequence is TGCAGCAGGTCTGGGGATGGCACAGATACGCAGTATTTT. Translating gives CSRSGDGTDTQYF. V gene TRBV29-1 combines with J gene TRBJ2-3; D ambiguous. Germline V gene lookup returns CDR1 SQVTM and CDR2 ANQGSEA. The V gene lost 8 bases and the J gene lost 1 base, with 13 bases spanning the gap. This CDR3 is 13 amino acids long.

On this clone itself: The junction and the germline gene differ at one end; a read error may be behind it. This sample also contains other DNA sequences that code for the same CDR3. V usage is TRBV29-1 and J usage is TRBJ2-7; a weak D match, TRBD2 (6 bases). The CDR3 consists of 14 residues. Germline CDR1 reads SQVTM; CDR2 reads ANQGSEA. The CDR3 DNA is TGCAGCGTCGAAGATAGAGGGAGGTCCTACGAGCAGTACTTC. Translated: CSVEDRGRSYEQYF.

The chain uses TRBV21-1 and TRBJ2-5; the DNA was not used to check the table's D call, TRBD1. TRBV21-1 has pseudogene status. CDR3 length equals 18 residues. CDR3 bases: TGTGCCAGCAGCAAAACCGAACCCCGGGACAGGGGAGGGGAGACCCAGTACTTC. Amino acid sequence: CASSKTEPRDRGGETQYF.

This rearrangement joins TRBV7-2 to TRBJ1-1; D not certain. This CDR3 is built from 12 residues. The ends were cut back, 6 bases at V and 5 bases at J, with 10 bases in the middle. Germline CDR1 reads SGHTA; CDR2 reads FQGNSA. As DNA, the CDR3 is TGTGCCAGCAGAAAGGGTGGGACTGAAGCTTTCTTT. Translated: CASRKGGTEAFF.

The genes are TRBV6-9 and TRBJ2-5, with TRBD2 matching 13 bases. V dropped 6 bases and J dropped 2; count of bases not matched to a gene: 3. The germline gives CDR1 MNHGY, CDR2 SVAAGI. This CDR3 spans 15 amino acids. CDR3 nucleotides: TGTGCCAGCAGGGAGGGACTAGCGGGACAAGAGACCCAGTACTTC. It codes for CASREGLAGQETQYF.

The rearrangement links TRBV14 to TRBJ2-3; D is perhaps TRBD1 or TRBD2 (5 bases each). This CDR3 has 18 residues. Germline CDR1 is SGHDN and CDR2 is FVKESK. V was trimmed by 1 base and J by 2 bases, leaving 19 bases between them. The CDR3 DNA reads TGTGCCAGCAGCCAAGCTAAGATCGGGACGGACGTCACAGATACGCAGTATTTT. It encodes CASSQAKIGTDVTDTQYF.

This chain joins TRBV4-1 and TRBJ2-7, with TRBD2 matching 8 bases. With 4 bases clipped from V and 2 bases from J, the junction kept 4 bases outside the gene matches. CDR3 length: 14 amino acids. Germline lookup yields CDR1 MGHRA and CDR2 YSYEKL. The CDR3 region has the DNA TGCGCCAGCAGCCGGGAACTAGCGGCCTACGAGCAGTACTTC. It encodes CASSRELAAYEQYF.

This chain uses TRBV11-2 with TRBJ2-1, with no clear D. The CDR3 sequence is 11 residues long. With 0 bases removed from V and 10 bases from J, the gap between germline ends came to 4 bases. Germline CDR1 SGHAT, CDR2 FQNNGV. The chain's CDR3 is CASSLEAEQFF. The DNA of the CDR3 is TGTGCCAGCAGCTTAGAGGCAGAGCAGTTCTTC.

The chain uses TRBV28 and TRBJ1-1; D gene ambiguous. Per the germline V gene, CDR1 is MDHEN and CDR2 is SYDVKM. Trimming pared 6 bases from V and 5 bases from J, leaving 16 bases between. The CDR3 sequence is 14 residues long. The CDR3 DNA sequence: TGTGCCAGCAGCCTTAACGGAGGGAGGACTGAAGCTTTCTTT. Its protein is CASSLNGGRTEAFF.

The chain couples TRBV2 to TRBJ2-7; 9 nucleotides agree with TRBD1. CDR1 and CDR2 from the germline V gene are SNHLY and FYNNEI. CDR3 length: 14 amino acids. Trimming took 7 bases from V and 2 from J; bases not matched to a gene: 6. CDR3 residues: CASTTGTGPYEQYF. In DNA form, the CDR3 reads TGTGCCAGCACCACCGGGACAGGGCCCTACGAGCAGTACTTC.

The rearrangement links TRBV25-1 to TRBJ2-1; D gene uncertain. Trimming pared 6 bases from V and 10 bases from J, leaving 13 bases between. Per germline, CDR1 MGHDK and CDR2 SYGVNS. The CDR3 covers 12 residues. This chain's CDR3 is CASSRVGGEQFF. The CDR3, as DNA: TGTGCCAGCAGCCGGGTGGGTGGAGAGCAGTTCTTC.

The genes are TRBV19 and TRBJ2-2; TRBD2 matches at 7 bases. The CDR3 has 15 residues. V was pared by 4 bases and J by 1 base, with 3 bases of the junction left unmatched. Germline V gene sequence: CDR1 LNHDA, CDR2 SQIVND (reference sequence). In nucleotides, the CDR3 is TGTGCCAGTAGTACGGCTAGCGGGAACACCGGGGAGCTGTTTTTT. Encoded protein: CASSTASGNTGELFF. Full variable domain (rest looked up from reference TRBV19 and TRBJ2-2): DGGITQSPKYLFRKEGQNVTLSCEQNLNHDAMYWYRQDPGQGLRLIYYSQIVNDFQKGDIAEGYSVSREKKESFPLTVTSAQKNPTAFYLCASSTASGNTGELFFGEGSRLTVL.

The J gene is TRBJ1-2, the V gene TRBV18; TRBD1 aligns across 10 bases. Trimming took 2 bases from V and 5 from J; bases not matched to a gene: 5. Germline CDR1 reads KGHSH; CDR2 reads LQKENI. The CDR3 contains 15 residues. The CDR3 spells CASSPGTGEVYGYTF. The CDR3 bases are TGTGCCAGCTCACCAGGGACAGGGGAAGTATATGGCTACACCTTC.

This chain uses TRBV18 with TRBJ2-3; D possibly corresponds to TRBD1 (5 bases). Germline assignment: CDR1 KGHSH and CDR2 LQKENI. This CDR3 comprises 17 residues. V was clipped by 1 base and J by 1 base, with 15 bases between them. CDR3: CASSPLKGARGTDTQYF. The CDR3 DNA follows: TGTGCCAGCTCACCACTCAAAGGGGCGCGTGGCACAGATACGCAGTATTTT.

V is TRBV6-1 and J is TRBJ2-1, with 7 bases aligning to TRBD1. The trim removed 0 bases at V and 1 base at J, leaving 3 bases unmatched. Germline values: CDR1 MNHNS, CDR2 SASEGT. The CDR3 sequence is 16 residues long. CDR3 residues: CASSEAPGQSYNEQFF. For the CDR3, the DNA is TGTGCCAGCAGTGAAGCCCCGGGACAGTCCTACAATGAGCAGTTCTTC.

This chain uses TRBV11-3 with TRBJ2-2; D is unclear. The length of the CDR3 is 12 residues. CDR1 SGHNT and CDR2 YENEEA come from the germline V gene. Trimming left V 3 bases short and J 8 bases short, with 7 bases between. CDR3 region: CASSFKVGELFF. The CDR3 DNA reads as TGTGCCAGCAGCTTCAAAGTGGGGGAGCTGTTTTTT. Based on the CDR3 plus reference TRBV11-3 and TRBJ2-2, the full variable domain is EAGVVQSPRYKIIEKKQPVAFWCNPISGHNTLYWYLQNLGQGPELLIRYENEEAVDDSQLPKDRFSAERLKGVDSTLKIQPAELGDSAVYLCASSFKVGELFFGEGSRLTVL.

This clone was recorded only once. The V call is TRBV7-9, the J call TRBJ1-2, with D maybe TRBD1 (5 bases). Per the germline V gene, CDR1 is SEHNR and CDR2 is FQNEAQ (reference sequence). Trimming cost V 2 bases and J 6 bases, with 10 bases left between them. The CDR3 loop spans 13 amino acids. The CDR3 DNA sequence: TGTGCCAGCAGCTTAACGACAGCAGATGGCTACACCTTC. It specifies CASSLTTADGYTF.